What follows are 19 T cell receptor beta chains derived from one specimen sequenced in a study of T cell responses to AZD1222 COVID-19 vaccine. The data were produced by immunoSEQ multiplex PCR, yet TCRdb's version contains in-frame clones alone and is incomplete. Among roughly 140,000 clones listed, roughly nine tenths were seen once. The source was peripheral blood, collected after recovery from COVID-19. The receptors come from an adult who had recovered from COVID-19.

The chain carries TRBV14 and TRBJ2-1; D unclear. The germline V and J ends were trimmed by 1 base and 0 bases, with 7 bases remaining between them. The germline CDR1 and CDR2 sequences are SGHDN and FVKESK. This CDR3 is built from 15 residues. In DNA, the CDR3 is TGTGCCAGCAGCCAAGTAAGAGGCTCCTACAATGAGCAGTTCTTC. The encoded protein is CASSQVRGSYNEQFF.

The V gene is TRBV28, the J gene TRBJ2-2, with TRBD1 matching over 7 bases. The CDR3 totals 16 residues. The germline CDR1 and CDR2 sequences are MDHEN and SYDVKM. V lost 3 bases to trimming and J lost 1 base; unmatched junction nucleotides: 5. The CDR3 protein is CASSLKTGWNTGELFF. DNA of the CDR3: TGTGCCAGCAGTTTGAAGACAGGGTGGAACACCGGGGAGCTGTTTTTT. The variable domain in full, with the rest retrieved from reference TRBV28 and TRBJ2-2, is DVKVTQSSRYLVKRTGEKVFLECVQDMDHENMFWYRQDPGLGLRLIYFSYDVKMKEKGDIPEGYSVSREKKERFSLILESASTNQTSMYLCASSLKTGWNTGELFFGEGSRLTVL.

The chain couples TRBV7-2 to TRBJ2-1; 9 bases match TRBD1. This CDR3 has 15 residues. Looked up from germline, CDR1 is SGHTA and CDR2 is FQGNSA. V dropped 4 bases and J dropped 7; count of bases not matched to a gene: 8. CDR3 protein: CASSSGTGSVNEQFF. CDR3 nucleotide sequence: TGTGCCAGCAGCTCCGGGACAGGGTCGGTGAATGAGCAGTTCTTC.

V gene TRBV27 combines with J gene TRBJ1-4, with D unresolved. V lost 4 bases and J 0 bases, leaving 6 bases between the germline ends. This CDR3 is 14 amino acids long. The V gene's germline CDR1 is MNHEY and CDR2 SMNVEV (reference sequence). The chain's CDR3 is CASSSRTTNEKLFF. The CDR3 nucleotides are TGTGCCAGCAGTTCCCGGACAACTAATGAAAAACTGTTTTTT.

V and J are TRBV5-1 and TRBJ1-1; D is unresolved. Germline V CDR1 and CDR2: SGHRS, YFSETQ. The CDR3 is 17 amino acids. The V and J ends lost 3 bases and 1 base respectively, with 19 bases between them. CDR3 DNA sequence: TGCGCCAGCAGCTCCCACCTTAAGTCGGTAAGGAACACTGAAGCTTTCTTT. Translation: CASSSHLKSVRNTEAFF.

This clone turned up a few times. The rearrangement links TRBV6-5 to TRBJ1-1, with a tentative D call TRBD1 (5 bases). The CDR3 totals 14 residues. CDR1 is MNHEY, CDR2 SVGAGI, per germline. Between the trimmed V and J ends, which lost 0 bases and 10 bases, there was a span of 15 bases. DNA of the CDR3: TGTGCCAGCAGTTACTCGATTTTTCTGGGGGGAGCTTTCTTT. Its protein is CASSYSIFLGGAFF.

The rearrangement uses TRBV4-3 and TRBJ1-1; no firm D call. This CDR3 contains 14 residues. From germline, CDR1 is LGHNA and CDR2 YSLEER. Deletions cut 1 base from V and 4 bases from J, with 10 bases between. The CDR3 nucleotides are TGCGCCAGCAGCCAAGTTGGGCAGCTCACTGAAGCTTTCTTT. Translated, it gives CASSQVGQLTEAFF.

This chain joins TRBV14 and TRBJ1-6; D is ambiguous. Germline V gene lookup returns CDR1 SGHDN and CDR2 FVKESK. Trimming pared 4 bases from V and 8 bases from J, leaving 18 bases between. CDR3 length: 16 amino acids. This chain's CDR3 is CASSLFGSSSDSPLHF. The CDR3 DNA is TGTGCCAGCAGCCTATTCGGGAGTTCGTCTGATTCACCCCTCCACTTT.

Regarding this clone: Other DNA sequences in this sample translate to the same CDR3. This rearrangement joins TRBV9 to TRBJ2-7, with TRBD1 identical over 9 bases. Trimming cost V 4 bases and J 2 bases; bases outside gene matches: 4. The CDR3 has 14 residues. Germline-derived CDR1 and CDR2 are SGDLS and YYNGEE. CDR3 sequence: CASSPRDRAYEQYF. CDR3 DNA: TGTGCCAGCAGCCCCCGGGACAGGGCCTACGAGCAGTACTTC.

The V call is TRBV20-1, the J call TRBJ2-5; D unresolved. Between the trimmed V and J ends, which lost 8 bases and 4 bases, there was a span of 5 bases. The length of the CDR3 is 9 residues. Germline V gene data show CDR1 as DFQATT and CDR2 as SNEGSKA (reference sequence). The CDR3 DNA follows: TGCAGTTCTCCAGAGACCCAGTACTTC. Its translation is CSSPETQYF.

The chain combines TRBV29-1 with TRBJ2-5; weak D call: TRBD1 (6 bases). Trimming took off 7 bases at V and 5 bases at J, with 14 bases between the two ends. The CDR3 length is 12 residues. Germline assignment: CDR1 SQVTM and CDR2 ANQGSEA. CDR3 nucleotide sequence: TGCAGCGGACGACAGGCCCTTGAGACCCAGTACTTC. Its protein is CSGRQALETQYF.

The chain employs TRBV19 and TRBJ2-6; 8 nucleotides match TRBD1. The CDR3 extends over 18 amino acids. Germline CDR1 reads LNHDA; CDR2 reads SQIVND (reference sequence). V lost 1 base and J lost 2; bases outside the gene matches: 7. The CDR3 nucleotides are TGTGCCAGTAGTATAGGGGAGACAGGGGTAACTGGGGCCAACGTCCTGACTTTC. This translates into CASSIGETGVTGANVLTF.

V is TRBV7-2 and J is TRBJ2-7; TRBD2 matches at 7 bases. CDR3 length: 15 residues. The V and J ends lost 0 bases and 5 bases, in that order; junction bases with no gene match: 7. From germline, CDR1 is SGHTA and CDR2 FQGNSA. The CDR3: CASSLAWASGNEQYF. DNA for the CDR3: TGTGCCAGCAGCTTAGCTTGGGCTAGCGGAAACGAGCAGTACTTC.

The chain is built from TRBV19 and TRBJ2-1; D is ambiguous. Germline lookup yields CDR1 LNHDA and CDR2 SQIVND (reference sequence). V was cut by 7 bases and J by 2 bases, with 18 bases left in between. This CDR3 is built from 16 residues. The CDR3 loop is CASTHETPGPYNEQFF. CDR3 sequence (DNA): TGTGCCAGTACCCATGAGACTCCTGGACCCTACAATGAGCAGTTCTTC.

V is TRBV5-1 and J is TRBJ2-7; maybe TRBD1 (5 bases). The CDR3 contains 17 residues. CDR1 is SGHRS and CDR2 is YFSETQ in the germline V gene. V was clipped by 3 bases and J by 1 base, with 20 bases between them. The CDR3 here is CASSSGPGLPGSYEQYF. CDR3 nucleotides: TGCGCCAGCAGCTCGGGCCCAGGGTTACCTGGATCCTACGAGCAGTACTTC.

The V and J genes are TRBV2 and TRBJ2-5, with D perhaps TRBD1 or TRBD2 (5 bases each). V was cut by 8 bases and J by 4 bases, with 17 bases left in between. The length of the CDR3 is 14 residues. CDR1 is SNHLY and CDR2 is FYNNEI in the germline V gene. CDR3 amino acids: CASQGRQSTETQYF. DNA for the CDR3: TGTGCCAGCCAGGGACGGCAGTCGACAGAGACCCAGTACTTC.

The chain links TRBV3-1 (or the pseudogene TRBV3-2) to TRBJ1-6; 9 bases align to TRBD1. There are 16 residues in the CDR3. CDR1 is LGHDT, CDR2 YNNKEL, per germline (reference sequence). J was trimmed by 5 bases and V by 4 bases; bases with no gene match: 6. The CDR3 loop reads CASSPQGASNNSPLHF. In nucleotides, the CDR3 is TGTGCCAGCAGCCCACAGGGGGCGTCTAATAATTCACCCCTCCACTTT.

CDR3 residues: CASSPTVNEQFF. Here the CDR3 DNA reads TGTGCCAGCAGTCCCACGGTAAATGAGCAGTTCTTC. The genes are TRBV27 and TRBJ2-1; D is ambiguous. The CDR3 contains 12 residues. CDR1 MNHEY and CDR2 SMNVEV come from the germline V gene (reference sequence). The V gene lost 5 bases and the J gene lost 7 bases, with 9 bases spanning the gap.

The chain uses TRBV15 and TRBJ2-4, with D maybe TRBD2 (7 bases). The CDR3 sequence is 15 residues long. Germline V gives CDR1 LNHNV, CDR2 YYDKDF (reference sequence). V dropped 1 base and J dropped 7 bases, with 14 bases sitting between them. The CDR3 here is CATSRVLGGANIQYF. The CDR3 DNA sequence: TGTGCCACCAGCAGAGTTTTAGGGGGGGCCAACATTCAGTACTTC.